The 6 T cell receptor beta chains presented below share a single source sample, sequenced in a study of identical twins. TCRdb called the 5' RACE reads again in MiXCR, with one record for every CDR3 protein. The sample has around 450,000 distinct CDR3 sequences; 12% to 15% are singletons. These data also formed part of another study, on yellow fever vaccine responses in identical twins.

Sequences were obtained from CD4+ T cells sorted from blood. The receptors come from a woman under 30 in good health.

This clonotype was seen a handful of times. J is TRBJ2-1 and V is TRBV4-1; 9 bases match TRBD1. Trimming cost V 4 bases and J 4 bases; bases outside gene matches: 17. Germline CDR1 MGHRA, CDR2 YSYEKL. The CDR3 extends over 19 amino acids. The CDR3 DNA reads TGCGCCAGCAGCCCTACAGGGGGCGGGGTAGGGGGCAAATACAATGAGCAGTTCTTC. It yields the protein CASSPTGGGVGGKYNEQFF.

CDR3 sequence (DNA): TGCGCCAGCAGCCTAGACAGGGAAGGGACCGGGGAGCTGTTTTTT. Encoded protein: CASSLDREGTGELFF. This chain links TRBV5-1 with TRBJ2-2, with 7 bases fitting TRBD1. Germline V lookup: CDR1 SGHRS, CDR2 YFSETQ. The junction had 8 bases not matched to a gene; V was cut back by 4 bases and J by 5 bases. CDR3 length: 15 amino acids.

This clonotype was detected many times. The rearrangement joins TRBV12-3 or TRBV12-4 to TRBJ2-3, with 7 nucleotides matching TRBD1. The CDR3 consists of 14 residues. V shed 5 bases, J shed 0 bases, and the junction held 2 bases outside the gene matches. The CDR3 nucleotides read TGTGCCAGCAGTCGGGACAGTAGCACAGATACGCAGTATTTT. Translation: CASSRDSSTDTQYF.

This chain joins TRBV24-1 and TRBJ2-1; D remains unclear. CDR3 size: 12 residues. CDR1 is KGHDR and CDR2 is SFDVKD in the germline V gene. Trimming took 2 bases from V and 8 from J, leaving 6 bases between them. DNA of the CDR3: TGTGCCACCAGTGATTGGATCGATGAGCAGTTCTTC. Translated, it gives CATSDWIDEQFF.

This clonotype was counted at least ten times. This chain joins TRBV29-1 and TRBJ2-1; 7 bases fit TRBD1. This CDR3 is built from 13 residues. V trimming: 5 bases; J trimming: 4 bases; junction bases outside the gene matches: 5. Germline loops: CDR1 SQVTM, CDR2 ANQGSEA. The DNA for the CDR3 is TGCAGCGTTTTACAGGGGTATTACAATGAGCAGTTCTTC. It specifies CSVLQGYYNEQFF.

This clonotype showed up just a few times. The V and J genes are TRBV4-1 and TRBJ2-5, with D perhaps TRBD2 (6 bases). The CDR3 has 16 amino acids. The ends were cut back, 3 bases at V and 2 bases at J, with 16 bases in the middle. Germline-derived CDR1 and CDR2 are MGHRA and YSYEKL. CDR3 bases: TGCGCCAGCAGCCAGAGACGTACTAGCTCACAAGAGACCCAGTACTTC. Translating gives CASSQRRTSSQETQYF.